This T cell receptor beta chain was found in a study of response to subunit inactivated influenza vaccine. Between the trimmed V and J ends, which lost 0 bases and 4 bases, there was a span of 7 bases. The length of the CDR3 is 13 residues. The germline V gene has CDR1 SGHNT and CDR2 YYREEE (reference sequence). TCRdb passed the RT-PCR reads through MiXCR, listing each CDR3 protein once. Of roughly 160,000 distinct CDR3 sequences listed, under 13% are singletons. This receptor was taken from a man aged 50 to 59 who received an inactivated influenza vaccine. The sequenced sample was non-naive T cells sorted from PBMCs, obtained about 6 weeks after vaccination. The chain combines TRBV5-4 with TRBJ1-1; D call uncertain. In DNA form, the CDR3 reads TGTGCCAGCAGCTTGGAGCCCGGCACTGAAGCTTTCTTT. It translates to CASSLEPGTEAFF.